This TCR beta chain was identified during a study of blood T cell repertoires in COVID-19. As for the study in general: From the United States, Italy and Spain came samples of acute and convalescent COVID-19. PBMCs, B-cell-depleted T cells, or T cells provided the cDNA or gDNA that made up the material.

Authors' analysis steps: For nucleated cells, counts were estimated from reference gene primer amplification. Libraries were prepared by immunoSEQ multiplex PCR; TCRdb keeps only in-frame clonotypes and omits some of them. V and J calls and clone size follow that table, whereas D and trimming were derived from the DNA. The sample comprises 300,000 to 400,000 clones, around nine tenths of which are singletons, and roughly 3.4% rests with the top ten. This clone was observed a handful of times. Trimming cost V 4 bases and J 3 bases; bases outside gene matches: 6. Per the germline V gene, CDR1 is SGHRS and CDR2 is YFSETQ. The CDR3 is made up of 15 amino acids.

Specimen: peripheral blood. The clonotype comes from a woman between 18 and 29 years old who had recovered from COVID-19. The rearrangement links TRBV5-1 to TRBJ2-5, with 10 bases identical to TRBD2. The CDR3 protein is CASSRTLAGEETQYF. CDR3 in DNA: TGCGCCAGCAGCCGGACTCTAGCGGGAGAAGAGACCCAGTACTTC. The variable domain in full, completed from reference TRBV5-1 and TRBJ2-5, reads KAGVTQTPRYLIKTRGQQVTLSCSPISGHRSVSWYQQTPGQGLQFLFEYFSETQRNKGNFPGRFSGRQFSNSRSEMNVSTLELGDSALYLCASSRTLAGEETQYFGPGTRLLVL.